The rows below give T cell receptor beta chains drawn from one sample of a study of blood T cell repertoires in COVID-19. Some clones are missing from TCRdb's copy, which holds only in-frame ones; the method was immunoSEQ multiplex PCR. The sample yields 130,000 to 150,000 clones, 79% seen once. Sequenced input: peripheral blood. The receptor source for this set is a man over 45 with active or convalescent COVID-19. CDR3s leave out the opening cysteine and the closing phenylalanine or tryptophan. Each record gives: J gene, D gene, clone size, V gene, CDR3 protein. The D gene is left open where the match is weak. Only some rows state a clone size, as once, few, many or a class for expanded clones.

J: TRBJ2-3
D: .
size: .
V: TRBV27
CDR3: ASTLLAGTVADTQY

J: TRBJ2-1
D: TRBD2
size: .
V: TRBV6-6
CDR3: ASRDSGSSSNEQF

J: TRBJ1-5
D: .
size: .
V: TRBV28
CDR3: ASTLGRAYQPQH

J: TRBJ1-3
D: TRBD1
size: .
V: TRBV10-3
CDR3: AITDRAGNTIY

J: TRBJ2-7
D: TRBD2
size: .
V: TRBV9
CDR3: ASSPPLARTYEQY

J: TRBJ2-1
D: .
size: .
V: TRBV9
CDR3: ASSAQRQASYNEQF

J: TRBJ2-7
D: TRBD1
size: many
V: TRBV29-1
CDR3: SVAWTGGGFHEQY

J: TRBJ2-2
D: TRBD2
size: .
V: TRBV7-6
CDR3: ASSPLGLASIPGELF

J: TRBJ2-3
D: TRBD1
size: .
V: TRBV24-1
CDR3: ATSESGTGARTDTQY

J: TRBJ2-2
D: TRBD1
size: .
V: TRBV7-8
CDR3: ASSAWTGGDTGELF

J: TRBJ2-3
D: TRBD2
size: once
V: TRBV5-4
CDR3: ASSLVYGGGGLGDTQY

J: TRBJ1-1
D: .
size: .
V: TRBV2
CDR3: ASSVLASVTEAF

J: TRBJ2-5
D: TRBD2
size: .
V: TRBV6-6
CDR3: ASSYRASGQETQY

J: TRBJ2-5
D: .
size: .
V: TRBV16
CDR3: ASSQRGDEAETQY

J: TRBJ2-5
D: TRBD2
size: .
V: TRBV11-2
CDR3: ASSLDEAGVRETQY

J: TRBJ1-2
D: TRBD1
size: .
V: TRBV27
CDR3: ASRSTGGDSGYT

J: TRBJ2-7
D: .
size: .
V: TRBV6-5
CDR3: ASSYFPGNSYEQY

J: TRBJ1-5
D: TRBD1
size: .
V: TRBV18
CDR3: ASSLETGASNQPQH

J: TRBJ2-1
D: TRBD2
size: .
V: TRBV7-9
CDR3: ASSGTSGPSSYNEQF